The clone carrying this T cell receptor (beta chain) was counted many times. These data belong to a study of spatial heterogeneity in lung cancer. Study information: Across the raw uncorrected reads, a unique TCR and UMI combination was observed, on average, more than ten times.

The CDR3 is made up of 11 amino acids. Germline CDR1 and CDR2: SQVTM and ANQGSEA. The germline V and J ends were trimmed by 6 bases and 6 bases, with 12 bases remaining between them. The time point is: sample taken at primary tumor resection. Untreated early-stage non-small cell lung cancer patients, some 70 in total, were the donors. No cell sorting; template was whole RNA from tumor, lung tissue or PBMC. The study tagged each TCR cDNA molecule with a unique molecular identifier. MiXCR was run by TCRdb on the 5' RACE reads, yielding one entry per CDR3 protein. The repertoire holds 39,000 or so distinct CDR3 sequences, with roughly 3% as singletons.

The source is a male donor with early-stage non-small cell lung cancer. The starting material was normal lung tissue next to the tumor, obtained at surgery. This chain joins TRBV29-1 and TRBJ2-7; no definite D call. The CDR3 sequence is CSVGYSAEQYF. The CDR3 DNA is TGCAGCGTAGGGTATTCGGCCGAGCAGTACTTC.